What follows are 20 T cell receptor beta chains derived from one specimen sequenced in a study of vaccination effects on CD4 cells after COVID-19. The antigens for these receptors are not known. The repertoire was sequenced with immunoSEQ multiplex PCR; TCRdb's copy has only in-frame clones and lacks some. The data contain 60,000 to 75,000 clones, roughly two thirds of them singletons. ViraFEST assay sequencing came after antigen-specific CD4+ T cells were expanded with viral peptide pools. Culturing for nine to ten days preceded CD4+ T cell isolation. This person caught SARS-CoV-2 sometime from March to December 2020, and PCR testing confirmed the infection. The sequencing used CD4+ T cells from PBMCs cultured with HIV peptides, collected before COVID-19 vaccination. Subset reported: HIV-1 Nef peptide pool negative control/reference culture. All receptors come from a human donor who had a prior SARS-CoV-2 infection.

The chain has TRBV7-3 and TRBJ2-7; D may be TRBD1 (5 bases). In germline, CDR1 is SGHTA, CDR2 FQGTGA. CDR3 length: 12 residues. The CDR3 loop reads CALRQGRLEQYF. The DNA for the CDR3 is TGTGCGCTGAGGCAGGGAAGACTCGAGCAGTACTTC.

CDR3 coding DNA: TGTGCCAGCAGCTTATTTGCCGGAGACAATGAGCAGTTCTTC. This sequence encodes CASSLFAGDNEQFF. The V and J genes are TRBV11-2 and TRBJ2-1; D gene uncertain. The CDR3 contains 14 residues. Germline V gene sequence: CDR1 SGHAT, CDR2 FQNNGV. V was pared by 2 bases and J by 5 bases, with 10 bases between.

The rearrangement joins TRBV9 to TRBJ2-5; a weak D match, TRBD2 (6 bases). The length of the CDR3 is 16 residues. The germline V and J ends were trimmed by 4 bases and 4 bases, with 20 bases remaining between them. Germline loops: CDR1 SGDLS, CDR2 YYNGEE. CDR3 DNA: TGTGCCAGCAGCAGGAAGTGGGGCGGGGCAGGAGAGACCCAGTACTTC. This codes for CASSRKWGGAGETQYF.

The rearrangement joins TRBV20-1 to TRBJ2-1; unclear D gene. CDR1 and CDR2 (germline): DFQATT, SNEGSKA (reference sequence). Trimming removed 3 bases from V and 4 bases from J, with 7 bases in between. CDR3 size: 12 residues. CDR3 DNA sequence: TGCAGTGCTAGTTCTCGTTACAATGAGCAGTTCTTC. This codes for CSASSRYNEQFF.

CDR3 DNA sequence: TGTGCCAGCAGTGCGGCCAGGGGTTCACCCCTCCACTTT. The encoded protein is CASSAARGSPLHF. The gene calls are TRBV6-6 and TRBJ1-6; possibly TRBD1 for D (6 bases). Per germline, CDR1 MNHNY and CDR2 SVGAGI (reference sequence). The V gene lost 5 bases and the J gene lost 9 bases, with 11 bases spanning the gap. The CDR3 spans 13 residues.

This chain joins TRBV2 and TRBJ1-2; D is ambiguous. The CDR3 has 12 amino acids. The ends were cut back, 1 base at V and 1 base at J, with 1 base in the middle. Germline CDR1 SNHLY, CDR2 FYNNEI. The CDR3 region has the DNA TGTGCCAGCAGTGAAGTTAACTATGGCTACACCTTC. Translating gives CASSEVNYGYTF.

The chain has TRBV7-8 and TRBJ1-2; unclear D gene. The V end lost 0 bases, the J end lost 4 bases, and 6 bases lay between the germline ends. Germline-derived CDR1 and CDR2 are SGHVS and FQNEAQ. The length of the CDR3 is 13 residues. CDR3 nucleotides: TGTGCCAGCAGCTTAGCAGGGAGCTATGGCTACACCTTC. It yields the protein CASSLAGSYGYTF.

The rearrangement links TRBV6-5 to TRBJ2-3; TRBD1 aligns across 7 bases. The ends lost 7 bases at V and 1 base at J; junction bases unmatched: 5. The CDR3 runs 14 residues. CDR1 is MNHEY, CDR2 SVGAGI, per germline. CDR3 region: CASKGAPRTDTQYF. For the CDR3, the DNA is TGTGCCAGCAAGGGGGCCCCCCGCACAGATACGCAGTATTTT.

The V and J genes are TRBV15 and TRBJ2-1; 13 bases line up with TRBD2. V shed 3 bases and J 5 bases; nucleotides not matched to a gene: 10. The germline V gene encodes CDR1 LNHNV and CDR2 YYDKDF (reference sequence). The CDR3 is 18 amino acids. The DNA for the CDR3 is TGTGCCACCAGCAGTAGGACTAGCGGGAGAGGGTACGACAATGAGCAGTTCTTC. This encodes CATSSRTSGRGYDNEQFF.

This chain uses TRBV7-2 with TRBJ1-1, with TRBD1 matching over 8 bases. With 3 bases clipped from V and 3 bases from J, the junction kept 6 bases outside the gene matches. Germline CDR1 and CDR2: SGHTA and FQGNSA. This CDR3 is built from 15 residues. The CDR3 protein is CASSFRTGTDTEAFF. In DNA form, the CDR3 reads TGTGCCAGCAGCTTTCGGACAGGGACGGACACTGAAGCTTTCTTT.

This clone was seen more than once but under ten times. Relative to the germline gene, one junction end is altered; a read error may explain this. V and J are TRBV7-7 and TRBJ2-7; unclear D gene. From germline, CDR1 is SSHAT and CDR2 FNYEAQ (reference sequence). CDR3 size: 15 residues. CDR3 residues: CASSLGKGPTYEQYF. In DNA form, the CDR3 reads TGTGCTAGCAGCTTAGGGAAAGGACCTACCTACGAGCAGTACTTC. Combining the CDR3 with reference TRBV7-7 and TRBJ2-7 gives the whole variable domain GAGVSQSPRYKVTKRGQDVTLRCDPISSHATLYWYQQALGQGPEFLTYFNYEAQPDKSGLPSDRFSAERPEGSISTLTIQRTEQRDSAMYRCASSLGKGPTYEQYFGPGTRLTVT.

CDR3 loop: CATGGVEETQYF. The CDR3 DNA reads as TGTGCCACCGGTGGGGTTGAAGAGACCCAGTACTTC. V and J are TRBV24-1 and TRBJ2-5; D gene ambiguous. The CDR3 loop spans 12 amino acids. Germline values: CDR1 KGHDR, CDR2 SFDVKD. Trimming cost V 9 bases and J 3 bases, with 10 bases left between them.

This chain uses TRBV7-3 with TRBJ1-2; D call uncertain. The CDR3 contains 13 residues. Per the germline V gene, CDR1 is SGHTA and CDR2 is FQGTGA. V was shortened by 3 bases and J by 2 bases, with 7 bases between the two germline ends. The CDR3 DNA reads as TGTGCCAGCAGCTTTGTAGGCAACTATGGCTACACCTTC. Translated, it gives CASSFVGNYGYTF.

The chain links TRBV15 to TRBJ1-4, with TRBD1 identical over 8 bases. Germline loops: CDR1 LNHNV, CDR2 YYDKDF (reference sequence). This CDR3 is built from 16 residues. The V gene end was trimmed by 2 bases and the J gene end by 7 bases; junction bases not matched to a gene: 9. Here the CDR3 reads CATSRLQQGEAEKLFF. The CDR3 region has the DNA TGTGCCACCAGCAGATTACAACAGGGGGAGGCTGAAAAACTGTTTTTT.

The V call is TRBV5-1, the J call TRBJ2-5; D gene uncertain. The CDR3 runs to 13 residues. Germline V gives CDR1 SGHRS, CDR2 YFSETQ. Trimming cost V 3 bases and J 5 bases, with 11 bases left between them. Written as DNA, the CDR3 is TGCGCCAGCAGCTACCGACCGCAGGAGACCCAGTACTTC. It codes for CASSYRPQETQYF.

Here the CDR3 reads CATSRGGQAADTQYF. The CDR3 DNA reads TGTGCCACCAGCAGAGGGGGACAGGCGGCAGATACGCAGTATTTT. This chain links TRBV15 with TRBJ2-3; TRBD1 aligns across 8 bases. This CDR3 is built from 15 residues. The V segment lost 1 base and the J segment 4 bases; nucleotides outside the gene matches: 4. From germline, CDR1 is LNHNV and CDR2 YYDKDF (reference sequence).

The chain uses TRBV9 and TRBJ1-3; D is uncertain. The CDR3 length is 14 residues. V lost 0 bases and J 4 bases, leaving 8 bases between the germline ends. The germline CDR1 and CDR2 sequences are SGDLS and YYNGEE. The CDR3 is CASSVEAVGNTIYF. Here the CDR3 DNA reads TGTGCCAGCAGCGTAGAGGCAGTAGGAAACACCATATATTTT.

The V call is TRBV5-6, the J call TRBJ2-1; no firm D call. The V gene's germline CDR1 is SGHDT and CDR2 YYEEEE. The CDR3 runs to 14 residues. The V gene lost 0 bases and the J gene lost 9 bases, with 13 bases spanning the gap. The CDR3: CASSLGLTVGEQFF. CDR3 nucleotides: TGTGCCAGCAGCTTGGGTCTGACCGTCGGTGAGCAGTTCTTC. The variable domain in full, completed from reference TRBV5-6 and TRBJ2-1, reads DAGVTQSPTHLIKTRGQQVTLRCSPKSGHDTVSWYQQALGQGPQFIFQYYEEEERQRGNFPDRFSGHQFPNYSSELNVNALLLGDSALYLCASSLGLTVGEQFFGPGTRLTVL.

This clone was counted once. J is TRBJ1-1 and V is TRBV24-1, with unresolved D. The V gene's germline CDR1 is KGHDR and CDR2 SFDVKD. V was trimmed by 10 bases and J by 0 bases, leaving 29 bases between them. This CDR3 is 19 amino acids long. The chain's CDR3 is CATSSGLMAPGLMNTEAFF. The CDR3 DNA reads TGTGCCACTAGCTCCGGGTTAATGGCTCCGGGTCTCATGAACACTGAAGCTTTCTTT.

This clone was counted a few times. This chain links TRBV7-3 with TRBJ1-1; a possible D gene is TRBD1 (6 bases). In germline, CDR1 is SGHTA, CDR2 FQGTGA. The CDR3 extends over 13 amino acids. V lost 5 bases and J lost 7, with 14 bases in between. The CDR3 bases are TGTGCCAGCAGCCGCGACAGGAATGGTGAAGCTTTCTTT. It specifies CASSRDRNGEAFF.